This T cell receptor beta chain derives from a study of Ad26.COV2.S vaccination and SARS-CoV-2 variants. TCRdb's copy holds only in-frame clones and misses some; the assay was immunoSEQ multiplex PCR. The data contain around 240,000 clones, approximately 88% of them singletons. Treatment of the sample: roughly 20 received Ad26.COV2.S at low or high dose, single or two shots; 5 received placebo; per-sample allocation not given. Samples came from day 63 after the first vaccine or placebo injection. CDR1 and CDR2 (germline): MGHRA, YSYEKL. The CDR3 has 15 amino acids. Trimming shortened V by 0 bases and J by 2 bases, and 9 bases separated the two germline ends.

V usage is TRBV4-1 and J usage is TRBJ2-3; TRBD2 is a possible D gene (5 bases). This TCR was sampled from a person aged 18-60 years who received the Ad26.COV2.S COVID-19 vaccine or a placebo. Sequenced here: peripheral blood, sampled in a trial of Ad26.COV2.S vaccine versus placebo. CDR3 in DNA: TGCGCCAGCAGCCAAGATCTAGCAGACACAGATACGCAGTATTTT. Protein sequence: CASSQDLADTDTQYF.